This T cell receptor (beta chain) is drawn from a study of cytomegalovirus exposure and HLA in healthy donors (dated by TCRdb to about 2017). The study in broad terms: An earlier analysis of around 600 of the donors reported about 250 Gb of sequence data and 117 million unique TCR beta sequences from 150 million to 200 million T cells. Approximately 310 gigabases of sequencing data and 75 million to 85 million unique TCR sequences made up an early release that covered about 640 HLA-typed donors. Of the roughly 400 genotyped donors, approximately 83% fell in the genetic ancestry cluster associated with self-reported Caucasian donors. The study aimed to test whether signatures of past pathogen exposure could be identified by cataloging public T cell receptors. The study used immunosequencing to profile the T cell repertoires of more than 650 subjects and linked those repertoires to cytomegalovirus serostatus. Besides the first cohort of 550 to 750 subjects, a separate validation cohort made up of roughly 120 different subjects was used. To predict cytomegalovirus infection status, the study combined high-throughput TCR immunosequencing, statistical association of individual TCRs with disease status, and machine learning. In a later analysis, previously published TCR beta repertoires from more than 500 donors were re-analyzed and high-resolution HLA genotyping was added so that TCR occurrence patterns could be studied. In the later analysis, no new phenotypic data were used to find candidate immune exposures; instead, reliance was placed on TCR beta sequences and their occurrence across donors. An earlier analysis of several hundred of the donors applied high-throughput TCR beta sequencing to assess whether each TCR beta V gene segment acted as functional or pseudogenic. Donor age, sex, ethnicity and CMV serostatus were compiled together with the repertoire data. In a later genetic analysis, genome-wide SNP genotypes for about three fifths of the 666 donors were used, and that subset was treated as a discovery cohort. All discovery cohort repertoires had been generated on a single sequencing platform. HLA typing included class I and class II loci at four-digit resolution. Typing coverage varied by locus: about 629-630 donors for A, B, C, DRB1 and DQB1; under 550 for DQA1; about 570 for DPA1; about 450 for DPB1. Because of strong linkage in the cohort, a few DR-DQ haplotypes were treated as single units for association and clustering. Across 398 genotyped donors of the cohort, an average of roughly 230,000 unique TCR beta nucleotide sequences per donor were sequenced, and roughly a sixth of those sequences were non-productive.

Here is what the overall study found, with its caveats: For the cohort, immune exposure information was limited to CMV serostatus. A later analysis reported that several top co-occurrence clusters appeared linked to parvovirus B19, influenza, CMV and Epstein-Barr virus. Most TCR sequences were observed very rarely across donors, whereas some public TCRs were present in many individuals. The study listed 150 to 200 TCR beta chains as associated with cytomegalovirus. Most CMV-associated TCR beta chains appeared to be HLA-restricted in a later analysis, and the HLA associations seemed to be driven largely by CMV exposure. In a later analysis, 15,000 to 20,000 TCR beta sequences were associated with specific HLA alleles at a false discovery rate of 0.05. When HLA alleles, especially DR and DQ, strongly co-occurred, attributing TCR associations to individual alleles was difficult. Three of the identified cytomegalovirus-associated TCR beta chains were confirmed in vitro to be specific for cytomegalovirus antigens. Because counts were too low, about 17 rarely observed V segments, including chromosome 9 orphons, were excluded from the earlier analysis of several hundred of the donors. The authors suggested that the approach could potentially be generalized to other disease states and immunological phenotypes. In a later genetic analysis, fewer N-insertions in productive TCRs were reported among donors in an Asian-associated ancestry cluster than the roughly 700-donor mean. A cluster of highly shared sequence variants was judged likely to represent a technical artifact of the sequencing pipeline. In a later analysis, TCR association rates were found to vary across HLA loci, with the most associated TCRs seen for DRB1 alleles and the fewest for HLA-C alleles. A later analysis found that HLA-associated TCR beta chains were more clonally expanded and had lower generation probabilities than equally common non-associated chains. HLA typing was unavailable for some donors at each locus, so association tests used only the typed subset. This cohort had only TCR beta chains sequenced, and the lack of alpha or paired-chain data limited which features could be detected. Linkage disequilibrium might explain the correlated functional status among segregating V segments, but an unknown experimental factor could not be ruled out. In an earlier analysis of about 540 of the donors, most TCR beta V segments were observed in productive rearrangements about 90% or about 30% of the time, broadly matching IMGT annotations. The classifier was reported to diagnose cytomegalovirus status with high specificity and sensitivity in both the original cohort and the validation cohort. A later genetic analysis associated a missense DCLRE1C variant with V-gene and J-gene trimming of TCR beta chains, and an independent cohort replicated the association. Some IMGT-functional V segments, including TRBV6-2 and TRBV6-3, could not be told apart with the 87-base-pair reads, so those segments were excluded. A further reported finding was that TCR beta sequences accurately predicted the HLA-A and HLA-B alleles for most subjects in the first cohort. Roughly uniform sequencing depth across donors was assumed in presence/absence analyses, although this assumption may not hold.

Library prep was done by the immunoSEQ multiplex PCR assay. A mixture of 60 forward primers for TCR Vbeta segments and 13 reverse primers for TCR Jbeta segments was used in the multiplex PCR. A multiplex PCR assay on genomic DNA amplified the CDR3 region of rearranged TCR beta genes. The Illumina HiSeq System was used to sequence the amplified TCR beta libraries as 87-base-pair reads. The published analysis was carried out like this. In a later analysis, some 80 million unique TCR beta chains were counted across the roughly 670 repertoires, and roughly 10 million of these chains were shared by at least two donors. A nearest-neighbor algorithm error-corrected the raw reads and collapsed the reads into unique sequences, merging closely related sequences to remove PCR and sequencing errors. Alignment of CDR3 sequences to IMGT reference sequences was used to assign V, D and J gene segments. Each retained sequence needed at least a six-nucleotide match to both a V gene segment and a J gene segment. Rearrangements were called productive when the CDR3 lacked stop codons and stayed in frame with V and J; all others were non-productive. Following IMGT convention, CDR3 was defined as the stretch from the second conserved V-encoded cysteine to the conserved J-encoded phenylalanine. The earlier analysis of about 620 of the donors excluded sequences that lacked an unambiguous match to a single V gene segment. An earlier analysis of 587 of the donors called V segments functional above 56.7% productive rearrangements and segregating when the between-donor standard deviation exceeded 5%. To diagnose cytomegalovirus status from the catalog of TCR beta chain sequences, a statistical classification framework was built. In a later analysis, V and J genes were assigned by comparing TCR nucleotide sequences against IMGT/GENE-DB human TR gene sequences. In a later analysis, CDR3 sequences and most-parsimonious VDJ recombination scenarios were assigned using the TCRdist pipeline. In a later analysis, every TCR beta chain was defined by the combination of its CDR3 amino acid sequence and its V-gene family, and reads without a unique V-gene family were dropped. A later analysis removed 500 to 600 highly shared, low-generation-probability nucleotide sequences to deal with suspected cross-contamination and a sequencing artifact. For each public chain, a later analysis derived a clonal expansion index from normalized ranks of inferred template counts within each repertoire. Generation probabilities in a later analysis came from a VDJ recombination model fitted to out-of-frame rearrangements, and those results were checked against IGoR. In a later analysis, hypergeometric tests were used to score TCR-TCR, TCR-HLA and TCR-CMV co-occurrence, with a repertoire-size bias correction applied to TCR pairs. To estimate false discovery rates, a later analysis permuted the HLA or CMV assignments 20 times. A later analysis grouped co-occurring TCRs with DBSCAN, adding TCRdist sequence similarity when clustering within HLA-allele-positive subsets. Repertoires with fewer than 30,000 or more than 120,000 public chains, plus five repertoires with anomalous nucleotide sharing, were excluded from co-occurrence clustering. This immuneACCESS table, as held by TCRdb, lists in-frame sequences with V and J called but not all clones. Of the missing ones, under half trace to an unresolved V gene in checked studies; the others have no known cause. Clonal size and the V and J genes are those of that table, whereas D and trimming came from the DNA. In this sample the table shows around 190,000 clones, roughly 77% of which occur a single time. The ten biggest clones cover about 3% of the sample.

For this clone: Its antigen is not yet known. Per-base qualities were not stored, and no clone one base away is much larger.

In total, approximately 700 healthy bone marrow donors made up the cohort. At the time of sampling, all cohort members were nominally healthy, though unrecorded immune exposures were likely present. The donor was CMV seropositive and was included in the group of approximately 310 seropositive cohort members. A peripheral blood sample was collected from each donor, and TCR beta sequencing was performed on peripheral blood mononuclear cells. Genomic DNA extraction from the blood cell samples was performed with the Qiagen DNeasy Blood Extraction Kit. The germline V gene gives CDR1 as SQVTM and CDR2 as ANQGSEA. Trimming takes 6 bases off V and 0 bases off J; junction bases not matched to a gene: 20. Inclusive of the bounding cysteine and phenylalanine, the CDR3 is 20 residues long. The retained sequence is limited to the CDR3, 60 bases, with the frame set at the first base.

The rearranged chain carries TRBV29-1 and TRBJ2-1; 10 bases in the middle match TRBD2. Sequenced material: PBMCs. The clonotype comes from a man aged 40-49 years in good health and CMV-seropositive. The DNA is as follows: TGCAGCGTAACCGGGGGAGCGGGAGGGCCAAGGCCGAGCTCCTACAATGAGCAGTTCTTC. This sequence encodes CSVTGGAGGPRPSSYNEQFF.